The clone carrying this TCR beta chain was counted once. The data belong to a study of blood T cell repertoires in COVID-19. The overall study: Samples of COVID-19 (acute and convalescent) were obtained from the United States, Italy and Spain.

Original handling: Reference gene primers were amplified, and this amplification served to estimate nucleated cell counts. Profiled with immunoSEQ multiplex PCR; TCRdb holds only in-frame clones, not every one. V and J calls and clone size are copied from that table; D and trimming were computed from the DNA. In the table there are approximately 160,000 clones, more than 75% of which are singletons. V was trimmed by 4 bases and J by 7 bases, leaving 16 bases between them. CDR1 and CDR2 from the germline V gene are SGHVS and FQNEAQ. This CDR3 is 14 amino acids long. Study members were between roughly 18 and 90 years old and lived in over 20 US regions. Which cohort a participant joined came from the clinical history participants gave.

Sequencing input: PBMCs or T cells enriched from blood (not recorded which). This sequence originates from a man aged 40-49 years who had recovered from COVID-19. This chain joins TRBV7-8 and TRBJ1-2, with D possibly TRBD1 on 5 matching bases. In DNA, the CDR3 is TGTGCCAGCAGCTCCGCCCCGGGTGGGGCTGGCTACACCTTC. It specifies CASSSAPGGAGYTF.